This TCR beta chain was recorded in a study of OX40 agonist ivuxolimab in advanced cancers. Looking at the study overall: Clinicians treated patients with ivuxolimab, an agonistic anti-OX40 (CD134) antibody. Study-wide findings and caveats: There were, on average, more expanded clones in CD8+ T cells than in CD4+.

This CDR3 region has 17 residues. Germline loops: CDR1 SEHNR, CDR2 FQNEAQ (reference sequence). The germline V and J ends were trimmed by 5 bases and 2 bases, with 22 bases remaining between them. Concerning this clone: Its target is unknown.

The protocol was immunoSEQ multiplex PCR, while the TCRdb copy is restricted to in-frame clones and leaves out a portion. The sample includes about 76,000 clones, about 88% of them seen just once. The clonotype was recovered from an adult with an advanced solid tumor such as melanoma, head and neck, liver or kidney cancer. V usage is TRBV7-9 and J usage is TRBJ2-7; D is possibly TRBD2 (5 bases). The sample was CD4+ or CD8+ T cells sorted from blood, taken in a trial of the OX40 agonist ivuxolimab. CDR3 protein: CASSPRPGRPPTYEQYF. In DNA form, the CDR3 reads TGTGCCAGCAGCCCGCGACCGGGAAGGCCCCCCACCTACGAGCAGTACTTC.